This TCR beta chain was sequenced during a study of blood T cell repertoires in COVID-19. The cohort comprised adults aged roughly 18 to 95 years residing in some 24 US areas. Using immunoSEQ multiplex PCR, the repertoire was profiled, and TCRdb retains in-frame clones only, with some absent. The profile shows some 160,000 clones, around four fifths of them singletons. The receptor comes from a woman aged 40 to 50 who had recovered from COVID-19. Source material: PBMCs or T cells enriched from blood (not recorded which).

The CDR3 is CASSFPGQQDSSGANVLTF. CDR3 DNA: TGTGCCAGCAGCTTTCCCGGACAGCAAGATTCCTCTGGGGCCAACGTCCTGACTTTC. V usage is TRBV5-4 and J usage is TRBJ2-6; possibly TRBD1 for D (6 bases). Trimming left V 2 bases short and J 0 bases short, with 18 bases between. The CDR3 runs 19 residues. Germline loops: CDR1 SGHNT, CDR2 YYREEE (reference sequence).